Listed below are T cell receptor beta chains from one sample, sequenced in a study of blood T cell repertoires in COVID-19. The repertoire was sequenced with immunoSEQ multiplex PCR; TCRdb's copy has only in-frame clones and lacks some. The sample yields about 210,000 clones, under 95% seen once. Sample: peripheral blood. The receptors were gathered from a man aged 30 to 45 with acute or convalescent COVID-19. CDR3s include the opening cysteine and the closing phenylalanine or tryptophan. A D gene is named only where the DNA matches it firmly. Not all rows give a size; the values are once, few, many and, for expanded clones, a class.

j_call,v_call,clone_size,d_call,cdr3_aa,cdr3_nt
TRBJ2-3,TRBV6-5,NA,TRBD2,CASSYGREANTDTQYF,TGTGCCAGCAGTTACGGGCGGGAGGCAAACACAGATACGCAGTATTTT
TRBJ2-6,TRBV5-1,NA,TRBD1,CASSPTGARANVLTF,TGCGCCAGCAGCCCGACAGGGGCTCGGGCCAACGTCCTGACTTTC
TRBJ1-2,TRBV9,once,TRBD1,CASSPNIRGQYGYTF,TGTGCCAGCAGCCCGAATATCAGGGGGCAGTATGGCTACACCTTC
TRBJ1-2,TRBV9,NA,TRBD1,CASSGSGGASYGYTF,TGTGCCAGCAGCGGATCAGGGGGCGCGTCGTATGGCTACACCTTC
TRBJ1-2,TRBV30,NA,TRBD1,CAWSDRGWNYGYTF,TGTGCCTGGAGTGACAGGGGATGGAACTATGGCTACACCTTC
TRBJ2-1,TRBV25-1,NA,TRBD2,CASSQPGLAGGREQFF,TGTGCCAGCAGTCAACCGGGACTAGCGGGAGGTCGAGAGCAGTTCTTC
TRBJ2-7,TRBV19,once,NA,CASRRTRGGAGEQYF,TGTGCCAGTAGGAGAACCCGTGGGGGGGCCGGGGAGCAGTACTTC
TRBJ2-3,TRBV19,NA,NA,CASRNGGTDTQYF,TGTGCCAGTAGAAACGGGGGCACAGATACGCAGTATTTT
TRBJ2-2,TRBV29-1,NA,TRBD2,CSVVGLAGANTGELFF,TGCAGCGTGGTCGGACTAGCGGGGGCGAACACCGGGGAGCTGTTTTTT
TRBJ1-1,TRBV28,NA,NA,CASSSGGNSNTEAFF,TGTGCCAGCAGTTCGGGGGGGAATTCAAACACTGAAGCTTTCTTT
TRBJ2-1,TRBV5-1,NA,TRBD2,CASSWGLAGPLNEQFF,TGCGCCAGCAGCTGGGGACTAGCGGGGCCCTTAAATGAGCAGTTCTTC
TRBJ2-3,TRBV5-4,NA,NA,CASSARALVQDTQYF,TGTGCCAGCAGCGCGAGGGCGCTAGTTCAAGATACGCAGTATTTT
TRBJ2-7,TRBV6-5,NA,TRBD1,CASTRQGSSYEQYF,TGTGCCAGCACCAGACAGGGGAGCTCCTACGAGCAGTACTTC
TRBJ1-1,TRBV6-5,NA,NA,CASSYRSTGLNTEAFF,TGTGCCAGCAGTTACCGCTCGACAGGACTGAACACTGAAGCTTTCTTT
TRBJ2-1,TRBV13,NA,TRBD2,CASSPVSASGTRDYNEQFF,TGTGCCAGCAGCCCAGTCTCGGCTAGCGGGACCCGAGATTACAATGAGCAGTTCTTC
TRBJ1-5,TRBV4-1,NA,NA,CASSQDGGAGQPQHF,TGCGCCAGCAGCCAGGATGGGGGGGCCGGGCAGCCCCAGCATTTT
TRBJ1-3,TRBV9,few,NA,CASSPNGRGAGNTIYF,TGTGCCAGCAGCCCCAACGGTCGGGGGGCCGGAAACACCATATATTTT
TRBJ2-5,TRBV5-1,NA,TRBD1,CASSQDRANAAQYF,TGCGCCAGCAGCCAGGACAGGGCTAATGCGGCCCAGTACTTC
TRBJ2-2,TRBV6-5,NA,TRBD2,CASSYSSGGDTGELFF,TGTGCCAGCAGTTACTCGAGCGGGGGGGACACCGGGGAGCTGTTTTTT
TRBJ2-3,TRBV5-1,NA,NA,CASKQAQTPTSTDTQYF,TGCGCCAGTAAACAGGCCCAGACTCCAACTAGCACAGATACGCAGTATTTT
TRBJ2-3,TRBV5-1,NA,NA,CASGKAELTDTQYF,TGCGCCAGCGGGAAAGCGGAGCTCACAGATACGCAGTATTTT
TRBJ1-2,TRBV6-6,NA,NA,CASSYPRGTLWGYTF,TGTGCCAGCAGTTACCCGCGCGGGACTCTCTGGGGCTACACCTTC
TRBJ2-7,TRBV5-1,NA,NA,CASSLLTNYEQYF,TGCGCCAGCAGCTTGCTGACTAACTACGAGCAGTACTTC
TRBJ1-6,TRBV6-5,NA,TRBD1,CASSLTGGGSPLHF,TGTGCCAGCAGCTTGACAGGGGGAGGCTCACCCCTCCACTTT
TRBJ2-7,TRBV7-9,NA,NA,CASSLFGQRLSYEQYF,TGTGCCAGCAGCCTCTTCGGACAGCGGCTTTCCTACGAGCAGTACTTC
TRBJ2-5,TRBV13,NA,NA,CASSLGARGYTQYF,TGTGCCAGCAGCTTAGGCGCCAGGGGCTATACCCAGTACTTC
TRBJ2-2,TRBV24-1,NA,TRBD1,CATFLIGTANTGELFF,TGTGCCACCTTCTTGATCGGGACAGCTAACACCGGGGAGCTGTTTTTT
TRBJ2-5,TRBV6-1,NA,NA,CASSEFFRRDRETQYF,TGTGCCAGCAGTGAATTTTTCCGGCGGGATCGAGAGACCCAGTACTTC
TRBJ1-3,TRBV5-1,NA,TRBD1,CASSPAGQGGNTIYF,TGCGCCAGCAGCCCCGCGGGACAGGGGGGAAACACCATATATTTT
TRBJ2-1,TRBV9,NA,NA,CASSVGVARGVEQFF,TGTGCCAGCAGCGTAGGGGTTGCGCGGGGAGTTGAGCAGTTCTTC
TRBJ2-7,TRBV5-1,NA,TRBD1,CASSQGQGNEQYF,TGCGCCAGCAGCCAGGGACAGGGTAACGAGCAGTACTTC
TRBJ1-5,TRBV27,NA,TRBD1,CASSTGTGGNQPQHF,TGTGCCAGCAGCACCGGGACAGGCGGTAATCAGCCCCAGCATTTT
TRBJ1-1,TRBV28,NA,TRBD1,CASRDRGKKNTEAFF,TGTGCCAGCAGGGACAGGGGGAAGAAGAACACTGAAGCTTTCTTT
TRBJ1-1,TRBV11-1,NA,TRBD1,CASLDRGNTEAFF,TGTGCCAGCCTAGACAGGGGGAACACTGAAGCTTTCTTT
TRBJ2-1,TRBV20-1,NA,NA,CSSRGNEQFF,TGCAGTTCCCGAGGGAATGAGCAGTTCTTC
TRBJ2-7,TRBV2,NA,NA,CASRVSSYEQYF,TGTGCCAGCAGGGTTAGCTCCTACGAGCAGTACTTC
TRBJ1-5,TRBV19,NA,TRBD1,CASSTLDRGPGQPQHF,TGTGCCAGTAGCACCCTCGACAGGGGGCCGGGACAGCCCCAGCATTTT
TRBJ2-1,TRBV4-2,NA,TRBD1,CASSQTPGQRWDEQFF,TGTGCCAGCAGCCAAACACCGGGACAGAGATGGGATGAGCAGTTCTTC
TRBJ1-4,TRBV30,NA,NA,CAWTRLGGKLFF,TGTGCCTGGACCAGGTTAGGGGGAAAACTGTTTTTT
TRBJ2-2,TRBV9,NA,NA,CASSPQWGGDTGELFF,TGTGCCAGCAGCCCACAATGGGGCGGGGACACCGGGGAGCTGTTTTTT
TRBJ2-1,TRBV30,NA,TRBD2,CAWTVGLAEYNEQFF,TGTGCCTGGACCGTGGGACTAGCGGAATACAATGAGCAGTTCTTC
TRBJ1-3,TRBV2,few,NA,CASSEADGRHTIYF,TGTGCCAGCAGTGAAGCGGACGGGAGGCACACCATATATTTT
TRBJ1-3,TRBV19,NA,TRBD1,CASRNRGSGNTIYF,TGTGCCAGTAGAAACAGGGGTTCTGGAAACACCATATATTTT
TRBJ2-7,TRBV27,NA,NA,CASQNRGYYEQYF,TGTGCCAGCCAAAATCGGGGGTACTACGAGCAGTACTTC
TRBJ1-2,TRBV30,once,NA,CAWSVGRGSYGYTF,TGTGCCTGGAGTGTGGGGCGGGGGAGTTATGGCTACACCTTC
TRBJ2-7,TRBV11-2,NA,NA,CASSENWAGSSYEQYF,TGTGCCAGCAGCGAGAACTGGGCGGGGAGTTCCTACGAGCAGTACTTC
TRBJ2-6,TRBV2,NA,TRBD1,CASSRDRETGANVLTF,TGTGCCAGCAGTAGGGACAGGGAAACTGGGGCCAACGTCCTGACTTTC
TRBJ1-5,TRBV4-1,NA,NA,CASSQVSGPGQPQHF,TGCGCCAGCAGCCAAGTGAGTGGCCCAGGCCAGCCCCAGCATTTT
TRBJ1-1,TRBV11-2,NA,NA,CASSLLSEAFF,TGTGCCAGCAGCTTACTCTCTGAAGCTTTCTTT
TRBJ2-5,TRBV19,NA,NA,CASSKAGSQETQYF,TGTGCCAGTAGTAAGGCGGGGAGTCAAGAGACCCAGTACTTC
TRBJ1-1,TRBV5-1,NA,NA,CASSLPSIEAFF,TGCGCCAGCAGCTTACCCTCTATTGAAGCTTTCTTT